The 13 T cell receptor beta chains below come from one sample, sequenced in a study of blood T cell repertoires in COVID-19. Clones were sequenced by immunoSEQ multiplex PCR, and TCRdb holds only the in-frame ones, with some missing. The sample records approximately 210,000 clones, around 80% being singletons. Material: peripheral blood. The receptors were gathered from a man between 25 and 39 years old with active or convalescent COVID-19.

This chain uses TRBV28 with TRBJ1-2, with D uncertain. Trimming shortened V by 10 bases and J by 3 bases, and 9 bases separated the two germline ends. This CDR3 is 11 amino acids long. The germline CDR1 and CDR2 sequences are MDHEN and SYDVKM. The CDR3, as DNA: TGTGCCACCCTTGGGCACTATGGCTACACCTTC. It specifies CATLGHYGYTF.

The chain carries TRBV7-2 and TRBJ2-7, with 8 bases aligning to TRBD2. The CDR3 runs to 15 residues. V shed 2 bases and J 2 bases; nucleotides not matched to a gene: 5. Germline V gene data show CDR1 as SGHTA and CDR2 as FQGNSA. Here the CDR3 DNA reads TGTGCCAGCAGCTTAAGGGGACTAGAAACCTACGAGCAGTACTTC. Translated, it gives CASSLRGLETYEQYF.

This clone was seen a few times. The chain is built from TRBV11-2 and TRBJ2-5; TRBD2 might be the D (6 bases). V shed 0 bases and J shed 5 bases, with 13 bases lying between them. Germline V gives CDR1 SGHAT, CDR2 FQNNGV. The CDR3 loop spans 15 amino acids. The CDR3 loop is CASSLDGGSGETQYF. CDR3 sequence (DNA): TGTGCCAGCAGCTTAGATGGGGGGAGTGGGGAGACCCAGTACTTC.

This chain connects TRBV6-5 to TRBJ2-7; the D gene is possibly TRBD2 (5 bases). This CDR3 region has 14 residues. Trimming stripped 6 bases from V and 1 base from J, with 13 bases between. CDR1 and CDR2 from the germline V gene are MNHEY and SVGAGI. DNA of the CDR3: TGTGCCAGCAGGACCACAGAGGGTTCCTACGAGCAGTACTTC. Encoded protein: CASRTTEGSYEQYF.

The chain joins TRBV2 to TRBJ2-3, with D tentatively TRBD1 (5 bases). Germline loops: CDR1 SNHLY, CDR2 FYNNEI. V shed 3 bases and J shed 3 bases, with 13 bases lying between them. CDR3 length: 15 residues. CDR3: CASSDQGLRTDTQYF. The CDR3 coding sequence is TGTGCCAGCAGTGACCAGGGCCTGAGAACAGATACGCAGTATTTT.

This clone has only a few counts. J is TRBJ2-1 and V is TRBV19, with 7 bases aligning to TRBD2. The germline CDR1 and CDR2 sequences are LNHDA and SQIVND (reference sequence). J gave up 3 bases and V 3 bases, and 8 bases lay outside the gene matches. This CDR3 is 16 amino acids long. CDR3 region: CASSIGLGGIYNEQFF. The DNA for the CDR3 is TGTGCCAGTAGTATTGGACTAGGAGGCATCTACAATGAGCAGTTCTTC.

CDR3 in DNA: TGTGCCAGCAGCTTTTCGAGGACTCATCAGCAGCCCCAGCATTTT. This codes for CASSFSRTHQQPQHF. This chain uses TRBV12-1 with TRBJ1-5. TRBV12-1 is shown as a pseudogene. CDR3 length: 15 amino acids.

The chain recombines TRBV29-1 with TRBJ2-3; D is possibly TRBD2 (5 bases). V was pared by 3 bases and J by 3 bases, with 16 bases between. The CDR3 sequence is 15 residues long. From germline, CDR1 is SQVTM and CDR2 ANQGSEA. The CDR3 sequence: CSVDVVARGTDTQYF. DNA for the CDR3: TGCAGCGTTGATGTGGTAGCGAGAGGGACAGATACGCAGTATTTT.

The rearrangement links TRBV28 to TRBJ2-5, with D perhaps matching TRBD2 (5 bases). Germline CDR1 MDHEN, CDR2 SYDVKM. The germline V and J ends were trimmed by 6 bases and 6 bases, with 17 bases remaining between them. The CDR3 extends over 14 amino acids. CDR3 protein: CASRIREPVKTQYF. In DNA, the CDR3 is TGTGCCAGCAGAATTAGGGAGCCCGTGAAGACCCAGTACTTC.

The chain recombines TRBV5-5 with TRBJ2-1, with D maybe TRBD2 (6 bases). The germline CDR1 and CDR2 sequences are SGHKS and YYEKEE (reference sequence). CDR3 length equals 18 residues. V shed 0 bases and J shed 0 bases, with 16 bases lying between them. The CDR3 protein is CASSLGAGRLSSYNEQFF. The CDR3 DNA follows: TGTGCCAGCAGCTTGGGGGCGGGACGTTTGAGCTCCTACAATGAGCAGTTCTTC.

In nucleotides, the CDR3 is TGTGCCAGCAGCTTTTCCCCTTCGAACACCGGGGAGCTGTTTTTT. This sequence encodes CASSFSPSNTGELFF. J is TRBJ2-2 and V is TRBV5-6; no clear D. V gave up 2 bases and J gave up 0 bases, with 8 bases separating them. Germline V gives CDR1 SGHDT, CDR2 YYEEEE. CDR3 length: 15 amino acids.

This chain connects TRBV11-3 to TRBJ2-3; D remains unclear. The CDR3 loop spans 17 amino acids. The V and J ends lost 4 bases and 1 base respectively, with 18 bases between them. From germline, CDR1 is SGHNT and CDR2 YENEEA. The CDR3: CASSSTELDSGTDTQYF. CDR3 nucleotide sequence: TGTGCCAGCAGCTCGACCGAGCTCGACTCGGGCACAGATACGCAGTATTTT.

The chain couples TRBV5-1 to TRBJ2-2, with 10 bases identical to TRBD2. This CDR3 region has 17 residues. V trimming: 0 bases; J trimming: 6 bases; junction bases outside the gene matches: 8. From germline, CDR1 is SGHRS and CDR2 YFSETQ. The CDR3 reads CASSLAFGLAGAGELFF. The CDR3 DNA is TGCGCCAGCAGCTTGGCCTTCGGGCTAGCGGGAGCCGGGGAGCTGTTTTTT.